What follows is one TCR beta chain and its context. This sample was included in a study of blood T cell repertoires in COVID-19. Study at large: Researchers got acute and convalescent COVID-19 samples from the United States, Italy and Spain. PBMCs, B-cell-depleted T cells, or T cells were the source of the cDNA or gDNA that made up the material.

In the study's own analysis: Scientists estimated how many nucleated cells there were by amplifying reference gene primers. The protocol was immunoSEQ multiplex PCR, while the TCRdb copy is restricted to in-frame clones and leaves out a portion. V and J calls and clone size are as listed in that table; D and trimming were resolved from the DNA. The profile shows 200,000 to 300,000 clones, over 80% of them singletons. CDR1 SGHDT and CDR2 YYEEEE come from the germline V gene. The length of the CDR3 is 18 residues. V lost 4 bases and J 4 bases, leaving 24 bases between the germline ends. This receptor was identified in a human donor in a cohort sampled during active COVID-19. Sequencing was performed on peripheral blood. The rearrangement joins TRBV5-6 to TRBJ1-3, with a tentative D call TRBD1 (5 bases). Written as DNA, the CDR3 is TGTGCCAGCAGCCCCAGTTCAATCCCAGCGACAGTCGGAAACACCATATATTTT. Its translation: CASSPSSIPATVGNTIYF.